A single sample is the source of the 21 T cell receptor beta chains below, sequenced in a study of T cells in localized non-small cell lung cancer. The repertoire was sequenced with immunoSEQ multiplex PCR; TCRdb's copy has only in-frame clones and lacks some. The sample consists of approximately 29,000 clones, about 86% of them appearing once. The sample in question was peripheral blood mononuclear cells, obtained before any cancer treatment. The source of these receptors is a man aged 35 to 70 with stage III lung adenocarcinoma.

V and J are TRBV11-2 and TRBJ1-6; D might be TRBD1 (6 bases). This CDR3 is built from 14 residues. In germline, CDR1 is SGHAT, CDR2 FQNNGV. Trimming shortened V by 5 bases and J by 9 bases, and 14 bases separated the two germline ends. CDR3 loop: CASSITGSSSPLHF. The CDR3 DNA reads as TGTGCCAGCAGCATCACAGGGTCGAGTTCACCCCTCCACTTT.

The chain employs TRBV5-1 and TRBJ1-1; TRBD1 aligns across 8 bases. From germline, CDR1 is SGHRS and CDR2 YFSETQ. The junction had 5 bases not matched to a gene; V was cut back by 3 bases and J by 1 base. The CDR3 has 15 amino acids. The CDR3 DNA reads TGCGCCAGCAGCTGGGACGGGACAGGGAACACTGAAGCTTTCTTT. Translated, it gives CASSWDGTGNTEAFF. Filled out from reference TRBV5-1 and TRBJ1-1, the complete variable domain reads KAGVTQTPRYLIKTRGQQVTLSCSPISGHRSVSWYQQTPGQGLQFLFEYFSETQRNKGNFPGRFSGRQFSNSRSEMNVSTLELGDSALYLCASSWDGTGNTEAFFGQGTRLTVV.

The CDR3, as DNA: TGTGCCAGCAGGGCTGACAGCTTGGGCAATGAGCAGTTCTTC. Translated: CASRADSLGNEQFF. This chain uses TRBV2 with TRBJ2-1; maybe TRBD1 (5 bases). The CDR3 is 14 residues long. Trimming pared 6 bases from V and 6 bases from J, leaving 15 bases between. Germline V gene data show CDR1 as SNHLY and CDR2 as FYNNEI.

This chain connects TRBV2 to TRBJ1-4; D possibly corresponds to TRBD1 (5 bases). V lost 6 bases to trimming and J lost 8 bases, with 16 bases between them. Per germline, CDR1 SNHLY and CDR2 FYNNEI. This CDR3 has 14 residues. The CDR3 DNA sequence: TGTGCCAGCAGCAAACCAGGGCTCGGGGAAAAACTGTTTTTT. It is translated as CASSKPGLGEKLFF. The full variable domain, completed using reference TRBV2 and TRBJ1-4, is EPEVTQTPSHQVTQMGQEVILRCVPISNHLYFYWYRQILGQKVEFLVSFYNNEISEKSEIFDDQFSVERPDGSNFTLKIRSTKLEDSAMYFCASSKPGLGEKLFFGSGTQLSVL.

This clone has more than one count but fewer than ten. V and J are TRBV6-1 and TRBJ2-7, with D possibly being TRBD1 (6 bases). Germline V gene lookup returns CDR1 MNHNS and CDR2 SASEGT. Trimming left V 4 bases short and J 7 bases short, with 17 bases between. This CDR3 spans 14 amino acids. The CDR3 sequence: CASSATTGLGEQYF. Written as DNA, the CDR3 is TGTGCCAGCAGTGCGACGACAGGCCTCGGGGAGCAGTACTTC.

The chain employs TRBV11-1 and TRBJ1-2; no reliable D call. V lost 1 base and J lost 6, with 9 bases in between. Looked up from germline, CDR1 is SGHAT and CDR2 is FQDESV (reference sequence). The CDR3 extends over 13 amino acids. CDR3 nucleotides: TGTGCCAGCAGCTTAGACGTCGGTCATGGCTACACCTTC. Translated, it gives CASSLDVGHGYTF.

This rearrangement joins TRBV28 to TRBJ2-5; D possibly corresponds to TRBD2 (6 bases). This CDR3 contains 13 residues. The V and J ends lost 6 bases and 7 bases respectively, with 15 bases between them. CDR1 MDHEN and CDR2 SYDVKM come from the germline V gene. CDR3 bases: TGTGCCAGCAGGGCCGGGACTGGAGGGACCCAGTACTTC. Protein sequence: CASRAGTGGTQYF.

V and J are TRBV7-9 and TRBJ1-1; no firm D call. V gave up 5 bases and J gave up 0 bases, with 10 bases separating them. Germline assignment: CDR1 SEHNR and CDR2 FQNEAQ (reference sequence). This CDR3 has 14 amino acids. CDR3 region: CASSPISMNTEAFF. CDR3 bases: TGTGCCAGCAGCCCGATTAGCATGAACACTGAAGCTTTCTTT.

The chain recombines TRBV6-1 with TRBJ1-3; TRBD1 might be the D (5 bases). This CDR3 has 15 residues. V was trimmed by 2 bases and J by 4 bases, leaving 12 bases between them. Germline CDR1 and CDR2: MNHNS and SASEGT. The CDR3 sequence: CASSELRGPGNTIYF. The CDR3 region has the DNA TGTGCCAGCAGTGAACTTAGGGGCCCCGGAAACACCATATATTTT.

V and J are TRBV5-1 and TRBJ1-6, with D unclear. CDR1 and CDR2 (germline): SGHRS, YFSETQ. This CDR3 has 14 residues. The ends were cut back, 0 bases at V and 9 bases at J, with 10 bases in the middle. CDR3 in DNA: TGCGCCAGCAGCTTGGAGGGAGTAGGTTCACCCCTCCACTTT. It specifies CASSLEGVGSPLHF.

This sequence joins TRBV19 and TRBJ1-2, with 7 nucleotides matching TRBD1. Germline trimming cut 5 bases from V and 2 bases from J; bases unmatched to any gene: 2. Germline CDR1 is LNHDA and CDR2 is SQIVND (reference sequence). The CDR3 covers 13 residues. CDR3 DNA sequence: TGTGCCAGTAGTGAACAGGGGAACTATGGCTACACCTTC. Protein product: CASSEQGNYGYTF.

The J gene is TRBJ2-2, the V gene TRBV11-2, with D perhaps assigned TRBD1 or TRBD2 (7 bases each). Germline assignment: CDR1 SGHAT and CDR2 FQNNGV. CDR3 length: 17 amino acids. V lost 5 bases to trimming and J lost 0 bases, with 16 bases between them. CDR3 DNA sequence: TGTGCCAGCAGCCCCAGGGGGGGGGCTTCGAACACCGGGGAGCTGTTTTTT. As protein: CASSPRGGASNTGELFF.

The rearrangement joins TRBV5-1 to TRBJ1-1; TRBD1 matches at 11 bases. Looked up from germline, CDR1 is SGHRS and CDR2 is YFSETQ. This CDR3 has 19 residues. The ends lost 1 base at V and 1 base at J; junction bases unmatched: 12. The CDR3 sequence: CASSLLGQGAGVPNTEAFF. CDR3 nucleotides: TGCGCCAGCAGCTTGCTTGGACAGGGGGCCGGCGTTCCGAACACTGAAGCTTTCTTT.

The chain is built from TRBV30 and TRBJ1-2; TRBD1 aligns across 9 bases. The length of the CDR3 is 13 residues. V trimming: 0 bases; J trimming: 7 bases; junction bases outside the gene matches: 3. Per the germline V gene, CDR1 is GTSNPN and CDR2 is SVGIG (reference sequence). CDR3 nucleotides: TGTGCCTGGAGTGTACAGGGGGCAGGTGGCTACACCTTC. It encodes CAWSVQGAGGYTF.

The chain's CDR3 is CASSFRDRESEAFF. The CDR3 nucleotides read TGCGCCAGCAGCTTCCGGGACAGGGAGTCTGAAGCTTTCTTT. The chain couples TRBV5-1 to TRBJ1-1, with 9 nucleotides matching TRBD1. Germline CDR1 reads SGHRS; CDR2 reads YFSETQ. The length of the CDR3 is 14 residues. Germline trimming cut 2 bases from V and 6 bases from J; bases unmatched to any gene: 5. Full variable domain (outside the CDR3, taken from reference TRBV5-1 and TRBJ1-1): KAGVTQTPRYLIKTRGQQVTLSCSPISGHRSVSWYQQTPGQGLQFLFEYFSETQRNKGNFPGRFSGRQFSNSRSEMNVSTLELGDSALYLCASSFRDRESEAFFGQGTRLTVV.

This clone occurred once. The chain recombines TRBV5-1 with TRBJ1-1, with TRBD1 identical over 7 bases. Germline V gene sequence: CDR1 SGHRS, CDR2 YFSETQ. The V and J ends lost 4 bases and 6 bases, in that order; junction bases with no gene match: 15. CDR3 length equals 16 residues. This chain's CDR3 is CASSPGTESLGPEAFF. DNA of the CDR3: TGCGCCAGCAGCCCGGGGACAGAATCCTTGGGGCCTGAAGCTTTCTTT. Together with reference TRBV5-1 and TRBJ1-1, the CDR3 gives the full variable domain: KAGVTQTPRYLIKTRGQQVTLSCSPISGHRSVSWYQQTPGQGLQFLFEYFSETQRNKGNFPGRFSGRQFSNSRSEMNVSTLELGDSALYLCASSPGTESLGPEAFFGQGTRLTVV.

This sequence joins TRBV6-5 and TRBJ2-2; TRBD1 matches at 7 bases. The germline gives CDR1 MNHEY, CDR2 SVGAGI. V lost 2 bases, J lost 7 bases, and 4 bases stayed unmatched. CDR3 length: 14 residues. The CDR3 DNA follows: TGTGCCAGCAGTTACCGGACAGGTGTCGGGGAGCTGTTTTTT. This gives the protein CASSYRTGVGELFF.

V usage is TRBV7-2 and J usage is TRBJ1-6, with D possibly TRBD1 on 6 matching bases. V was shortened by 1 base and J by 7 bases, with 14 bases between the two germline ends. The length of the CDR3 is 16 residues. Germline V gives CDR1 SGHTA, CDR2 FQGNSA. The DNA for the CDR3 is TGTGCCAGCAGCTTAGGCCCCGGGGGCGGGAATTCACCCCTCCACTTT. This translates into CASSLGPGGGNSPLHF.

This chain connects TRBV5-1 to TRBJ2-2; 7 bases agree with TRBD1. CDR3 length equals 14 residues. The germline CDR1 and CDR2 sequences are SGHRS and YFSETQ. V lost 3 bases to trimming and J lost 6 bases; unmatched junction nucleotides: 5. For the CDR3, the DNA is TGCGCCAGCAGCTACCAAGACAGGGCCGGGGAGCTGTTTTTT. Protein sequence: CASSYQDRAGELFF.

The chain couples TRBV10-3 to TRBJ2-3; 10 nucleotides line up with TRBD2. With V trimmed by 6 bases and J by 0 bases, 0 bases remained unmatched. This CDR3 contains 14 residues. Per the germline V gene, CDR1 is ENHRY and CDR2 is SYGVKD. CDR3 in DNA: TGTGCCATCAGGACTAGCGGGAGCACAGATACGCAGTATTTT. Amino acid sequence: CAIRTSGSTDTQYF.

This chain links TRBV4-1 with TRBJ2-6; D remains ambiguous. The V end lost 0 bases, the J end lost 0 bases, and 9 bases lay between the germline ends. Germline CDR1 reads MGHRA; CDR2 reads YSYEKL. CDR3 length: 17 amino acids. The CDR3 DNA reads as TGCGCCAGCAGCCAAGATCTTGCAGTCTCTGGGGCCAACGTCCTGACTTTC. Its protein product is CASSQDLAVSGANVLTF.